A single sample gave rise to the 21 T cell receptor beta chains below, sequenced in a study of blood T cell repertoires in COVID-19. Some clones are missing from TCRdb's copy, which holds only in-frame ones; the method was immunoSEQ multiplex PCR. This repertoire shows 150,000 to 200,000 clones, about 93% found once; its top ten account for 3.5% to 5%. Specimen: peripheral blood. The receptors come from a woman in her forties or fifties with acute or convalescent COVID-19.

This rearrangement joins TRBV6-5 to TRBJ2-5, with 12 bases fitting TRBD2. Looked up from germline, CDR1 is MNHEY and CDR2 is SVGAGI. The V and J ends lost 6 bases and 4 bases, in that order; junction bases with no gene match: 6. The CDR3 consists of 15 residues. CDR3 nucleotide sequence: TGTGCCAGCAGGCCTAGCGGGAGGGCCAGAGAGACCCAGTACTTC. This sequence encodes CASRPSGRARETQYF.

CDR3 in DNA: TGTGCCAGCAGCTTAATTTACGGGACAGGGGTTAGAAACACCATATATTTT. It encodes CASSLIYGTGVRNTIYF. The chain recombines TRBV7-2 with TRBJ1-3; 10 positions agree with TRBD1. Trimming removed 2 bases from V and 5 bases from J; junction bases left unmatched: 9. The CDR3 has 17 amino acids. Germline assignment: CDR1 SGHTA and CDR2 FQGNSA.

The chain combines TRBV12-5 with TRBJ1-5, with a possible D match to TRBD1 (6 bases). V lost 5 bases and J lost 6, with 20 bases in between. The CDR3 runs 16 residues. Germline-derived CDR1 and CDR2 are LGHNT and FRNRAP. CDR3: CASGDGGPLSIQPQHF. In DNA, the CDR3 is TGTGCTAGTGGTGATGGGGGCCCCCTCTCAATTCAGCCCCAGCATTTT.

The CDR3 sequence is CALLWGDGYTF. The CDR3 nucleotides are TGTGCCTTGTTGTGGGGGGACGGCTACACCTTC. This rearrangement joins TRBV30 to TRBJ1-2; a weak D match, TRBD1 (5 bases). The CDR3 is made up of 11 amino acids. Germline CDR1 and CDR2: GTSNPN and SVGIG (reference sequence). The V end lost 7 bases, the J end lost 8 bases, and 14 bases lay between the germline ends. The full variable domain, completed using reference TRBV30 and TRBJ1-2, is SQTIHQWPATLVQPVGSPLSLECTVEGTSNPNLYWYRQAAGRGLQLLFYSVGIGQISSEVPQNLSASRPQDRQFILSSKKLLLSDSGFYLCALLWGDGYTFGSGTRLTVV.

This clone has a single count. This rearrangement joins TRBV6-5 to TRBJ1-2; the match to TRBD1 covers 8 bases. The CDR3 runs 12 residues. CDR1 and CDR2 (germline): MNHEY, SVGAGI. J lost 1 base, V lost 8 bases, and 0 bases had no gene match. DNA of the CDR3: TGTGCCAGCGGACAGGGTAACTATGGCTACACCTTC. It yields the protein CASGQGNYGYTF.

The chain uses TRBV10-2 and TRBJ1-2, with 9 bases identical to TRBD1. V was pared by 4 bases and J by 4 bases, with 4 bases of the junction left unmatched. Germline-derived CDR1 and CDR2 are WSHSY and SAAADI. The CDR3 is 14 amino acids. The CDR3, as DNA: TGCGCCAGCAGTGCCGGGACAGGGCTCTATGGCTACACCTTC. Translated, it gives CASSAGTGLYGYTF.

V gene TRBV5-6 combines with J gene TRBJ1-2; TRBD1 matches 7 bases. CDR1 and CDR2 from the germline V gene are SGHDT and YYEEEE. This CDR3 is built from 12 residues. V gave up 4 bases and J gave up 12 bases; unmatched junction bases: 9. CDR3 coding DNA: TGTGCCAGCAGCCTAACGACAGGGTCTAACACCTTC. Translated: CASSLTTGSNTF. Filled out from reference TRBV5-6 and TRBJ1-2, the complete variable domain reads DAGVTQSPTHLIKTRGQQVTLRCSPKSGHDTVSWYQQALGQGPQFIFQYYEEEERQRGNFPDRFSGHQFPNYSSELNVNALLLGDSALYLCASSLTTGSNTFGSGTRLTVV.

This chain uses TRBV4-3 with TRBJ2-1; 10 nucleotides agree with TRBD2. The V and J ends lost 1 base and 6 bases, in that order; junction bases with no gene match: 9. The CDR3 is 17 amino acids. Germline CDR1 LGHNA, CDR2 YSLEER. The CDR3 DNA reads as TGCGCCAGCAGCCAAGTGCTAGCGGGAGTCAAGAGCAATGAGCAGTTCTTC. It codes for CASSQVLAGVKSNEQFF.

The V call is TRBV5-6, the J call TRBJ2-7, with TRBD1 identical over 7 bases. Germline loops: CDR1 SGHDT, CDR2 YYEEEE. This CDR3 is 16 amino acids long. J gave up 5 bases and V 1 base, and 12 bases lay outside the gene matches. The CDR3 is CASSLTLTGKRHEQYF. CDR3 DNA: TGTGCCAGCAGCTTGACTTTGACAGGGAAGCGACACGAGCAGTACTTC.

This clone is labeled as medium-sized. The rearrangement uses TRBV21-1 and TRBJ2-2; the D call of TRBD2 is as the table states it, not checked on the DNA. TRBV21-1 is assigned pseudogene status. CDR3 size: 17 residues. DNA for the CDR3: TGTGCCAGCACCTTAGGGGGGCTAGCGGGAGCCGTCGGGGAGCTGTTTTTT. Protein: CASTLGGLAGAVGELFF.

CDR3 DNA: TGTGCCAGCAGTTCAGGGGCATCCACTAGCACAGATACGCAGTATTTT. Amino acids: CASSSGASTSTDTQYF. V gene TRBV9 combines with J gene TRBJ2-3, with D possibly being TRBD1 (6 bases). CDR3 size: 16 residues. Per the germline V gene, CDR1 is SGDLS and CDR2 is YYNGEE. The germline V and J ends were trimmed by 5 bases and 0 bases, with 16 bases remaining between them.

CDR3 in DNA: TGCGCCAGCAATCAAGGGGCAGGAGTCAACACTGAAGCTTTCTTT. Its protein is CASNQGAGVNTEAFF. V is TRBV5-1 and J is TRBJ1-1, with D perhaps matching TRBD1 (5 bases). The V end lost 6 bases, the J end lost 2 bases, and 17 bases lay between the germline ends. The CDR3 covers 15 residues. CDR1 and CDR2 (germline): SGHRS, YFSETQ.

The genes are TRBV10-3 and TRBJ1-4; no clear D gene. From germline, CDR1 is ENHRY and CDR2 SYGVKD. The CDR3 runs to 13 residues. V was trimmed by 3 bases and J by 8 bases, leaving 10 bases between them. The CDR3 nucleotides read TGTGCCATCAGTGAATCGTCAGTCGAAAAACTGTTTTTT. Protein sequence: CAISESSVEKLFF.

V is TRBV28 and J is TRBJ1-1, with D perhaps matching TRBD1 (5 bases). V lost 1 base and J 3 bases, leaving 18 bases between the germline ends. This CDR3 region has 17 residues. From germline, CDR1 is MDHEN and CDR2 SYDVKM. The CDR3 region is CASSLYYGGVGDTEAFF. Here the CDR3 DNA reads TGTGCCAGCAGTTTATACTACGGGGGGGTTGGCGACACTGAAGCTTTCTTT.

V gene TRBV19 combines with J gene TRBJ1-2; maybe TRBD1 (5 bases). The CDR3 spans 15 residues. Germline V CDR1 and CDR2: LNHDA, SQIVND (reference sequence). V was trimmed by 0 bases and J by 4 bases, leaving 12 bases between them. CDR3 region: CASSIDLQETYGYTF. CDR3 DNA: TGTGCCAGTAGTATAGATCTACAGGAAACCTATGGCTACACCTTC.

The CDR3 DNA follows: TGTGCCAGCAGTACTAGGCGAAGGGATTTAGGCGACTACAATGAGCAGTTCTTC. Protein sequence: CASSTRRRDLGDYNEQFF. The chain employs TRBV28 and TRBJ2-1; D perhaps matches TRBD2 (5 bases). Germline V gene sequence: CDR1 MDHEN, CDR2 SYDVKM. The length of the CDR3 is 18 residues. Trimming stripped 5 bases from V and 3 bases from J, with 23 bases between. The variable domain in full, with the rest retrieved from reference TRBV28 and TRBJ2-1, is DVKVTQSSRYLVKRTGEKVFLECVQDMDHENMFWYRQDPGLGLRLIYFSYDVKMKEKGDIPEGYSVSREKKERFSLILESASTNQTSMYLCASSTRRRDLGDYNEQFFGPGTRLTVL.

CDR3 sequence reads: CASSLVRGTEAFF. The CDR3 region has the DNA TGTGCCAGCAGCTTGGTTCGGGGCACTGAAGCTTTCTTT. The rearrangement joins TRBV5-6 to TRBJ1-1; D uncertain. The germline CDR1 and CDR2 sequences are SGHDT and YYEEEE. This CDR3 is built from 13 residues. Trimming removed 0 bases from V and 4 bases from J, with 7 bases in between.

The chain couples TRBV5-4 to TRBJ2-3; the D is unclear. Looked up from germline, CDR1 is SGHNT and CDR2 is YYREEE (reference sequence). V was cut by 1 base and J by 0 bases, with 6 bases left in between. The CDR3 has 14 amino acids. The CDR3 protein is CASSLRASTDTQYF. CDR3 bases: TGTGCCAGCAGCTTGCGAGCTAGCACAGATACGCAGTATTTT.

This clone was seen only once. This rearrangement joins TRBV7-9 to TRBJ1-2, with 7 positions matching TRBD1. V trimming: 2 bases; J trimming: 8 bases; junction bases outside the gene matches: 20. The CDR3 runs 18 residues. CDR1 SEHNR and CDR2 FQNEAQ come from the germline V gene (reference sequence). CDR3 region: CASSLKGPTGMEVVGYTF. DNA for the CDR3: TGTGCCAGCAGCTTAAAGGGGCCGACAGGGATGGAGGTAGTCGGCTACACCTTC.

The rearrangement links TRBV2 to TRBJ2-3, with D perhaps matching TRBD2 (6 bases). Per germline, CDR1 SNHLY and CDR2 FYNNEI. Trimming pared 9 bases from V and 4 bases from J, leaving 14 bases between. The CDR3 loop spans 13 amino acids. CDR3 coding DNA: TGTGCCAGGGGAGCGGAGGGCCCAGATACGCAGTATTTT. Translated: CARGAEGPDTQYF.

The count of this clone is one. V and J are TRBV28 and TRBJ1-5; D might be TRBD1 (6 bases). Trimming removed 3 bases at V and 3 bases at J, with 18 bases between. Germline V lookup: CDR1 MDHEN, CDR2 SYDVKM. The CDR3 contains 17 residues. CDR3: CASSFVLRGGPNQPQHF. Written as DNA, the CDR3 is TGTGCCAGCAGTTTTGTGCTTCGGGGGGGCCCCAATCAGCCCCAGCATTTT.